The T cell receptor (beta chain) under discussion was sequenced for a study of T cells in Graves' hyperthyroidism and ophthalmopathy. The germline V gene has CDR1 LNHDA and CDR2 SQIVND (reference sequence). V gave up 6 bases and J gave up 5 bases; unmatched junction bases: 12. The CDR3 is 15 amino acids. Amplified regions were TCR beta CDR3 sequences from RNA transcripts. The study used the HTBI primer set for a first-round RT-PCR of the TCR CDR3. TCRdb independently ran MiXCR on the multiplex PCR reads; one entry per CDR3 protein. There are more than 450,000 distinct CDR3 sequences in the sample; about 20% occur only once, and about 50% lies in the top ten. In its sample, this clonotype was seen a few times.

The material sequenced was blood. The chain recombines TRBV19 with TRBJ2-5, with 7 bases lining up with TRBD2. This clonotype was sampled from a man in his forties with Graves' ophthalmopathy. CDR3 amino acids: CASRQTSFSGETQYF. DNA for the CDR3: TGTGCCAGTAGGCAGACTAGCTTCTCAGGGGAGACCCAGTACTTC.